The sequence of this T cell receptor (beta chain) was determined in a study of cytotoxic CD8 clonotypes in ibrutinib-treated CLL. Study-level background: The samples contained 255,043 productive templates on average. They also contained an average of about 100,000 productive rearrangements. Findings and caveats of the study: The study found baseline clonality above age-matched healthy donors, tracking circulating CD8+ T-cell counts.

As to this clone: Its antigen remains unidentified.

The V gene's germline CDR1 is MNHNS and CDR2 SASEGT. CDR3 length: 15 amino acids. V lost 5 bases to trimming and J lost 3 bases, with 16 bases between them. Sequencing was performed with immunoSEQ multiplex PCR; in TCRdb, only in-frame clones are kept and a portion is missing. Of approximately 70,000 clones listed, 65% to 85% are singletons. The TCR comes from a human donor with chronic lymphocytic leukemia. The chain combines TRBV6-1 with TRBJ2-5; D possibly corresponds to TRBD2 (5 bases). Specimen: PBMCs, collected at disease progression, from a patient treated with ibrutinib. CDR3 in amino acids: CASSSLLRAEETQYF. Written as DNA, the CDR3 is TGTGCCAGCAGTTCCTTGTTAAGAGCGGAAGAGACCCAGTACTTC.